This TCR beta chain was sequenced in a study of monozygotic twins with inflammatory bowel disease. Overall study findings and caveats: T cell subtypes were not distinguishable in this analysis. Repertoires of patients may have been made more variable by differing immunosuppressive treatments. TCRbeta inverse Simpson diversity was decreased in IBD patients versus healthy co-twins.

This CDR3 contains 18 residues. TCRdb reprocessed the 5' RACE reads and stores each CDR3 protein as one record, lacking DNA. The sample has 350,000 to 500,000 distinct CDR3 sequences. On this clonotype: The antigen is undetermined.

Material: blood. The TCR originated in a human donor with ulcerative colitis or Crohn's disease, or a healthy co-twin of an affected twin (not recorded which). The rearrangement links TRBV12-3 or TRBV12-4 to TRBJ1-5; the D call of TRBD1 rests on TCRdb alone, since no DNA is present to check it. CDR3 sequence: CASSSHTWGRESNQPQHF.